The entry below gives a single TCR beta chain sequence along with its context. These data are taken from a study of blood T cell repertoires in COVID-19. The germline V gene has CDR1 SQVTM and CDR2 ANQGSEA. The V gene lost 0 bases and the J gene lost 11 bases, with 13 bases spanning the gap. This CDR3 contains 12 residues. Sequencing was performed with immunoSEQ multiplex PCR; in TCRdb, only in-frame clones are kept and a portion is missing. The sample records roughly 400,000 clones, over 75% being singletons. Those who participated ranged in age from roughly 18 to 89 years and resided in about two dozen US areas.

This clonotype was obtained from a woman aged 40-49 years with acute COVID-19. The specimen was PBMCs or T cells enriched from blood (not recorded which). V usage is TRBV29-1 and J usage is TRBJ1-1; TRBD1 is a possible D gene (6 bases). The CDR3 region has the DNA TGCAGCGTTGAAGACCAGACAGGCCGGGCTTTCTTT. Amino acid sequence: CSVEDQTGRAFF.